The clone carrying this T cell receptor (beta chain) was counted between two and nine times. Its specificity is unknown. cDNA libraries for TCR alpha and TCR beta, carrying sample barcodes and UMIs, came from 5'RACE with constant-segment primers. TCRdb re-called the 5' RACE reads with MiXCR, one entry per CDR3 protein. The data show 200,000 or so distinct CDR3 sequences, with around 15% seen just once and 2% to 2.5% held by the top ten. The sample belongs to a study of T-cell memory formation after mild COVID-19. Study-wide findings and caveats: Clones that contracted clustered mainly in CM and EM if CD4+ and in EMRA if CD8+. Certain responding clones were present in pre-infection memory, suggesting participation of cross-reactive memory.

Germline loops: CDR1 SGHTA, CDR2 FQGNSA. CDR3 length equals 15 residues. V was shortened by 3 bases and J by 0 bases, with 10 bases between the two germline ends. This TCR was sampled from an adult woman who had mild COVID-19 (a few samples of this study predate the infection). Cell type and time point are not known. The chain employs TRBV7-2 and TRBJ2-3; the D is unclear. Sequenced material: PBMCs or a T cell subset sorted from them (not recorded which). The DNA of the CDR3 is TGTGCCAGCAGCTTCGGACCGACAAGCACAGATACGCAGTATTTT. Protein product: CASSFGPTSTDTQYF.